The 2 T cell receptor beta chains listed next were all sequenced from one sample in a study of cytomegalovirus exposure and HLA in healthy donors. Both 60 Vbeta primers and 13 Jbeta primers went into the PCR. Libraries were prepared by immunoSEQ multiplex PCR; TCRdb keeps only in-frame clonotypes and omits some of them. This table has almost 200,000 clones, 85% appearing once. The material sequenced was PBMCs. The receptors come from a woman aged 45-65 years in good health and CMV-seronegative.

This rearrangement joins TRBV14 to TRBJ1-1; weak D call: TRBD1 (6 bases). Germline-derived CDR1 and CDR2 are SGHDN and FVKESK. This CDR3 has 13 amino acids. Between the trimmed V and J ends, which lost 4 bases and 7 bases, there was a span of 13 bases. The CDR3 DNA sequence: TGTGCCAGCAGCCCTTGGGACAAGTATGAAGCTTTCTTT. Protein sequence: CASSPWDKYEAFF.

The genes are TRBV7-9 and TRBJ2-3; maybe TRBD1 (6 bases). CDR3 length: 17 residues. Germline-derived CDR1 and CDR2 are SEHNR and FQNEAQ (reference sequence). Trimming pared 5 bases from V and 4 bases from J, leaving 22 bases between. CDR3 residues: CASSADRIPGLADTQYF. CDR3 nucleotides: TGTGCCAGCAGCGCTGACAGGATCCCGGGTCTCGCAGATACGCAGTATTTT.